The 20 T cell receptor beta chains below were found in one sample sequenced in a study of T-cell reconstitution after alpha-beta-depleted transplantation in children. This sample's TCRbeta library carried unique molecular identifier barcodes. In TCRdb, the PCR reads were re-called with MiXCR into one record per CDR3 protein. The repertoire holds more than 40,000 distinct CDR3 sequences, with 7.5% to 10% as singletons. Here the sequenced sample was PBMCs, mostly from graft donor cells, taken 60 days after TCRalphabeta/CD19-depleted stem cell transplant. The receptors here all came from a male patient aged 2-15 years who had a stem cell transplant for chronic granulomatous disease, so the T cells may come from the graft donor.

The chain uses TRBV18 and TRBJ1-1, with D maybe TRBD1 (5 bases). Germline CDR1 is KGHSH and CDR2 is LQKENI. The ends were cut back, 0 bases at V and 3 bases at J, with 14 bases in the middle. This CDR3 has 16 residues. The CDR3: CASSPPSRGRDTEAFF. For the CDR3, the DNA is TGTGCCAGCTCACCACCGTCGAGGGGAAGGGACACTGAAGCTTTCTTT.

This clonotype was detected many times. The gene calls are TRBV5-1 and TRBJ2-5; 8 bases match TRBD2. V trimming: 4 bases; J trimming: 4 bases; junction bases outside the gene matches: 9. Germline loops: CDR1 SGHRS, CDR2 YFSETQ. The length of the CDR3 is 15 residues. The CDR3 bases are TGCGCCAGCAGCCCAGAGGCGGGAGGTCGAGAGACCCAGTACTTC. Its translation: CASSPEAGGRETQYF.

This clonotype has ten or more counts. Here the CDR3 DNA reads TGTGCCAGCAGTTTAGTCCGAGCGGGAGGGCAGGTCACCGGGGAGCTGTTTTTT. It encodes CASSLVRAGGQVTGELFF. The chain employs TRBV27 and TRBJ2-2, with 10 positions matching TRBD2. V shed 2 bases and J 4 bases; nucleotides not matched to a gene: 10. This CDR3 region has 18 residues. In germline, CDR1 is MNHEY, CDR2 SMNVEV (reference sequence).

This clonotype was recorded many times. The rearrangement uses TRBV24-1 and TRBJ2-1; TRBD2 is a possible D gene (5 bases). This CDR3 comprises 12 residues. Germline CDR1 and CDR2: KGHDR and SFDVKD. Trimming took 9 bases from V and 4 from J, leaving 9 bases between them. CDR3 in DNA: TGTGCCACCTCCCGCGGGTACAATGAGCAGTTCTTC. Amino acids: CATSRGYNEQFF.

The table lists this clonotype with a count of one. A single base separates this from a much larger clone, so it may be a read error. This chain joins TRBV7-7 and TRBJ2-4, with TRBD2 matching 7 bases. Germline V gene sequence: CDR1 SSHAT, CDR2 FNYEAQ (reference sequence). The CDR3 length is 12 residues. Here the CDR3 DNA reads TGTGCCAGCTCCGGCGGGGGTAACACTCAGTACTTC. Residues: CASSGGGNTQYF.

This clonotype has only one observation. The chain uses TRBV28 and TRBJ2-3, with D perhaps being TRBD1 or TRBD2 (5 bases each). The CDR3 totals 14 residues. The ends were cut back, 8 bases at V and 5 bases at J, with 17 bases in the middle. Germline assignment: CDR1 MDHEN and CDR2 SYDVKM. The CDR3 bases are TGTGCCAGCGATGACTGGGACGGCAAAGATACGCAGTATTTT. It specifies CASDDWDGKDTQYF.

There are many counts of this clonotype. The rearrangement uses TRBV5-1 and TRBJ2-5, with D unresolved. The CDR3 contains 13 residues. Germline-derived CDR1 and CDR2 are SGHRS and YFSETQ. V lost 9 bases and J 1 base, leaving 13 bases between the germline ends. The CDR3 here is CATPPGSQETQYF. For the CDR3, the DNA is TGCGCCACACCTCCGGGTTCCCAAGAGACCCAGTACTTC.

This clonotype was counted at least ten times. The chain has TRBV11-2 and TRBJ1-5; D unclear. This CDR3 has 17 residues. Germline values: CDR1 SGHAT, CDR2 FQNNGV. The ends were cut back, 5 bases at V and 3 bases at J, with 20 bases in the middle. CDR3 protein: CASSETARLGNNQPQHF. DNA of the CDR3: TGTGCCAGCAGCGAAACAGCCCGTCTTGGGAACAATCAGCCCCAGCATTTT.

This clonotype has a count of ten or more. This sequence joins TRBV7-8 and TRBJ2-3; D possibly corresponds to TRBD2 (5 bases). The V end lost 1 base, the J end lost 5 bases, and 10 bases lay between the germline ends. The CDR3 runs to 14 residues. Looked up from germline, CDR1 is SGHVS and CDR2 is FQNEAQ. The CDR3 region has the DNA TGTGCCAGCAGCTTAGACGGGATTAGAGATACGCAGTATTTT. Translation gives CASSLDGIRDTQYF.

The CDR3 DNA is TGTGCCAGCAGCTTTACCGAGAACACTGAAGCTTTCTTT. This codes for CASSFTENTEAFF. The chain recombines TRBV7-6 with TRBJ1-1; D uncertain. The CDR3 contains 13 residues. Trimming cost V 3 bases and J 1 base, with 6 bases left between them. Germline CDR1 is SGHVS and CDR2 is FNYEAQ.

This clonotype was seen at least ten times. The gene calls are TRBV6-2 or TRBV6-3 and TRBJ1-5; 10 bases align to TRBD1. Germline-derived CDR1 and CDR2 are MNHEY and SVGEGT. The CDR3 has 14 residues. Trimming took 6 bases from V and 7 from J; bases not matched to a gene: 6. This chain's CDR3 is CASRTGGAGQPQHF. The CDR3 DNA sequence: TGTGCCAGCAGGACAGGGGGCGCAGGGCAGCCCCAGCATTTT.

The table lists this clonotype with a few counts. The V gene is TRBV7-8, the J gene TRBJ1-2; D ambiguous. Germline V gene data show CDR1 as SGHVS and CDR2 as FQNEAQ. Trimming stripped 7 bases from V and 5 bases from J, with 11 bases between. This CDR3 spans 12 amino acids. The CDR3 coding sequence is TGTGCCAGCACCGACCCGAAATATGGCTACACCTTC. This translates into CASTDPKYGYTF.

In this sample, this clonotype turned up many times. V usage is TRBV20-1 and J usage is TRBJ2-7; 7 bases agree with TRBD2. Germline V gene lookup returns CDR1 DFQATT and CDR2 SNEGSKA (reference sequence). The V and J ends lost 0 bases and 2 bases, in that order; junction bases with no gene match: 13. The CDR3 spans 17 residues. The CDR3 DNA sequence: TGCAGTGCTAGAGATCGGAGTAGCGGGTCTAGGGCCTACGAGCAGTACTTC. Its translation is CSARDRSSGSRAYEQYF.

This clonotype showed up many times. This sequence joins TRBV10-2 and TRBJ2-6; possibly TRBD1 or TRBD2 for D (5 bases each). Germline assignment: CDR1 WSHSY and CDR2 SAAADI. The CDR3 runs to 14 residues. V was trimmed by 9 bases and J by 2 bases, leaving 11 bases between them. The CDR3 coding sequence is TGCGCCAGGTCCGGGACCGCTGGGGCCAACGTCCTGACTTTC. This sequence encodes CARSGTAGANVLTF.

The table lists this clonotype with many counts. This chain uses TRBV7-9 with TRBJ1-2; weak D call: TRBD1 (5 bases). Trimming cost V 8 bases and J 3 bases, with 10 bases left between them. Germline V gene data show CDR1 as SEHNR and CDR2 as FQNEAQ (reference sequence). The CDR3 runs to 12 residues. The CDR3 protein is CASGGEDYGYTF. The CDR3 nucleotides are TGTGCCAGCGGGGGGGAGGACTATGGCTACACCTTC.

The chain joins TRBV4-2 to TRBJ2-3; the match to TRBD2 covers 10 bases. The CDR3 sequence is 21 residues long. Germline CDR1 and CDR2: LGHNA and YNFKEQ. Losses at the gene ends were 1 base for V and 2 bases for J; bases not matched to a gene: 18. CDR3 sequence reads: CASSQARSGAGGPVDTDTQYF. The CDR3 DNA follows: TGTGCCAGCAGCCAAGCCCGATCGGGAGCGGGAGGGCCGGTGGACACAGATACGCAGTATTTT.

This clonotype has ten or more counts. The V call is TRBV30, the J call TRBJ1-5, with D possibly matching TRBD1 (5 bases). Per the germline V gene, CDR1 is GTSNPN and CDR2 is SVGIG (reference sequence). Trimming shortened V by 0 bases and J by 5 bases, and 17 bases separated the two germline ends. This CDR3 comprises 16 residues. The CDR3 DNA sequence: TGTGCCTGGAGTGTACCGACTCAAGTGGGGGATCAGCCCCAGCATTTT. It is translated as CAWSVPTQVGDQPQHF.

This clonotype counts as medium-sized. The chain joins TRBV12-3 or TRBV12-4 to TRBJ2-7; TRBD1 matches 10 bases. The CDR3 is 17 amino acids. V lost 7 bases to trimming and J lost 3 bases; unmatched junction nucleotides: 15. Here the CDR3 reads CASTRDGAGTGVYEQYF. In DNA form, the CDR3 reads TGTGCCAGCACCCGAGATGGAGCCGGGACAGGGGTCTACGAGCAGTACTTC.

This clonotype was detected ten times or more. V and J are TRBV18 and TRBJ1-4; 8 nucleotides line up with TRBD1. Germline CDR1 reads KGHSH; CDR2 reads LQKENI. Trimming removed 3 bases from V and 3 bases from J; junction bases left unmatched: 3. The CDR3 runs to 15 residues. In DNA, the CDR3 is TGTGCCAGCTCACCGACAGGGGTGCCTAATGAAAAACTGTTTTTT. This sequence encodes CASSPTGVPNEKLFF.

This clonotype was found many times. The chain carries TRBV7-9 and TRBJ2-3; 9 bases agree with TRBD1. The CDR3 runs to 16 residues. Germline V CDR1 and CDR2: SEHNR, FQNEAQ (reference sequence). J was trimmed by 6 bases and V by 5 bases; bases with no gene match: 12. The CDR3 is CASSTGDRVNSDTQYF. The CDR3 DNA reads TGTGCCAGCAGCACCGGGGACAGGGTAAATTCGGATACGCAGTATTTT.